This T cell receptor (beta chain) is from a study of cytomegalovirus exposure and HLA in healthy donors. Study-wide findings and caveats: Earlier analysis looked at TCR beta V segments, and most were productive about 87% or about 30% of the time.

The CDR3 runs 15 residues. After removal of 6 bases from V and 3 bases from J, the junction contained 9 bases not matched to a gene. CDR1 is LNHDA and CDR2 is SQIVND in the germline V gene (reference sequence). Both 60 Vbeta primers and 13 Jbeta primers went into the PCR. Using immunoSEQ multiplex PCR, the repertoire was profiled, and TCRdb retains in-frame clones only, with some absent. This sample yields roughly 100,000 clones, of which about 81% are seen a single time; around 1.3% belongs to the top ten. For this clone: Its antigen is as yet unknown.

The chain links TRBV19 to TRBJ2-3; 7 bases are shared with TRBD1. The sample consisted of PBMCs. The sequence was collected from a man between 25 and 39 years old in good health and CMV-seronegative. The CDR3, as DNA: TGTGCCAGTAGACCCGACAGGGAAGTAACAGATACGCAGTATTTT. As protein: CASRPDREVTDTQYF.